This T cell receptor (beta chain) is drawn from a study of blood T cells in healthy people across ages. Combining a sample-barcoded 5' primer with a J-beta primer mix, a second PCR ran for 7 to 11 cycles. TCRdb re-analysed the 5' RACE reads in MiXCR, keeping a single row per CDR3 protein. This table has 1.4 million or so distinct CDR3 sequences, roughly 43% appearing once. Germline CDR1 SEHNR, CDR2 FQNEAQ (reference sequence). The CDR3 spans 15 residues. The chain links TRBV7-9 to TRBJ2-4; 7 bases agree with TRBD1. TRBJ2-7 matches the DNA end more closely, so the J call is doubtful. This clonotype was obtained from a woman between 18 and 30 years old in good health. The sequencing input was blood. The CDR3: CASSSPGQSTYEQYF. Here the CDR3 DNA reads TGTGCCAGCAGCTCACCGGGACAGAGTACCTACGAGCAGTACTTC.